Listed here are 29 T cell receptor beta chains from one sample, sequenced in a study of T cell responses to AZD1222 COVID-19 vaccine (dated by TCRdb to the early 2020s). The library was obtained by the immunoSEQ multiplex PCR assay. Here the immuneACCESS table is served through TCRdb, limited to in-frame sequences with V and J called. Missing clones are a known gap in these copies; in checked studies unresolved V genes cover under half, and the rest lacks a known reason. The sample profile shows about 140,000 clones; 88% of them were found once. The ten largest clonotypes hold approximately 3.4% of the sample. The intended sense of this specimen's time point label: baseline before first vaccination. The starting material was peripheral blood, obtained on day 0 of AZD1222 vaccination. All receptors derive from an adult in good health.

The chain carries TRBV28 and TRBJ1-4, with a weak D call TRBD1 (6 bases). The germline V and J ends were trimmed by 8 bases and 0 bases, with 16 bases remaining between them. This CDR3 contains 16 residues. CDR1 MDHEN and CDR2 SYDVKM come from the germline V gene. The CDR3 loop reads CASVRGRGATNEKLFF. Written as DNA, the CDR3 is TGTGCCAGCGTAAGGGGCAGGGGTGCAACTAATGAAAAACTGTTTTTT.

The J gene is TRBJ1-2, the V gene TRBV19, with 9 bases matching TRBD1. After removal of 7 bases from V and 1 base from J, the junction contained 7 bases not matched to a gene. Per the germline V gene, CDR1 is LNHDA and CDR2 is SQIVND (reference sequence). This CDR3 region has 15 residues. CDR3 in amino acids: CASNSEGQGNYGYTF. In DNA, the CDR3 is TGTGCCAGTAACTCTGAGGGACAGGGTAACTATGGCTACACCTTC.

This CDR3 reads CATSRVAGYGYTF. For the CDR3, the DNA is TGTGCCACCAGCCGCGTCGCCGGCTATGGCTACACCTTC. This chain joins TRBV15 and TRBJ1-2; D unresolved. Per germline, CDR1 LNHNV and CDR2 YYDKDF (reference sequence). V lost 5 bases to trimming and J lost 4 bases, with 11 bases between them. The CDR3 totals 13 residues.

This chain links TRBV3-1 (or the pseudogene TRBV3-2) with TRBJ1-1; 9 nucleotides agree with TRBD1. Germline V gene sequence: CDR1 LGHDT, CDR2 YNNKEL (reference sequence). The trim removed 2 bases at V and 11 bases at J, leaving 3 bases unmatched. There are 12 residues in the CDR3. Written as DNA, the CDR3 is TGTGCCAGCAGCCAAACAGGGGGCTCGGCTTTCTTT. Protein: CASSQTGGSAFF.

This chain uses TRBV18 with TRBJ2-5; D call uncertain. Trimming left V 4 bases short and J 1 base short, with 1 base between. CDR3 size: 11 residues. Germline V gene data show CDR1 as KGHSH and CDR2 as LQKENI. The CDR3 bases are TGTGCCAGCTCACTCCAAGAGACCCAGTACTTC. Its protein product is CASSLQETQYF. Full variable domain (rest looked up from reference TRBV18 and TRBJ2-5): NAGVMQNPRHLVRRRGQEARLRCSPMKGHSHVYWYRQLPEEGLKFMVYLQKENIIDESGMPKERFSAEFPKEGPSILRIQQVVRGDSAAYFCASSLQETQYFGPGTRLLVL.

The rearrangement uses TRBV29-1 and TRBJ1-2; the match to TRBD1 covers 11 bases. The germline gives CDR1 SQVTM, CDR2 ANQGSEA. The CDR3 runs 14 residues. The V segment lost 3 bases and the J segment 6 bases; nucleotides outside the gene matches: 6. The CDR3 DNA reads TGCAGCGTTGAGGACAGGGGGCGCCGGGATGGCTACACCTTC. Residues: CSVEDRGRRDGYTF.

The CDR3 is CASSLTGIDGYTF. CDR3 nucleotide sequence: TGTGCCAGCAGCTTGACAGGGATTGATGGCTACACCTTC. The chain links TRBV9 to TRBJ1-2, with TRBD1 matching over 7 bases. V lost 4 bases, J lost 6 bases, and 6 bases stayed unmatched. This CDR3 spans 13 amino acids. CDR1 and CDR2 (germline): SGDLS, YYNGEE.

This chain links TRBV5-4 with TRBJ1-4, with 7 bases matching TRBD1. This CDR3 spans 14 amino acids. The V gene's germline CDR1 is SGHNT and CDR2 YYREEE (reference sequence). The V segment lost 2 bases and the J segment 4 bases; nucleotides outside the gene matches: 2. The CDR3 is CASSLRQGNEKLFF. The CDR3 coding sequence is TGTGCCAGCAGCTTACGACAGGGTAATGAAAAACTGTTTTTT.

The gene calls are TRBV7-6 and TRBJ2-1; D may be TRBD2 (6 bases). Trimming pared 0 bases from V and 0 bases from J, leaving 9 bases between. This CDR3 has 16 residues. The germline V gene encodes CDR1 SGHVS and CDR2 FNYEAQ. DNA of the CDR3: TGTGCCAGCAGCTTAGCGGCGGGGAGCTCCTACAATGAGCAGTTCTTC. This codes for CASSLAAGSSYNEQFF.

This clone was found a few times. The chain links TRBV24-1 to TRBJ2-3; no clear D gene. Trimming cost V 4 bases and J 4 bases, with 11 bases left between them. CDR1 and CDR2 (germline): KGHDR, SFDVKD. This CDR3 region has 14 residues. CDR3 sequence (DNA): TGTGCCACCAGTGAACAGAAAGAACCAGATACGCAGTATTTT. It is translated as CATSEQKEPDTQYF.

The rearrangement joins TRBV28 to TRBJ1-5; 8 bases fit TRBD1. The V gene's germline CDR1 is MDHEN and CDR2 SYDVKM. The length of the CDR3 is 13 residues. The J segment lost 4 bases and the V segment lost 6 bases, leaving 2 bases of the junction unmatched. The CDR3, as DNA: TGTGCCAGCAGCGACAGGGGTAATCAGCCCCAGCATTTT. It is translated as CASSDRGNQPQHF.

This CDR3 reads CASSFLLGRDPYYEQYF. CDR3 nucleotides: TGTGCCAGCAGTTTCCTCCTAGGTCGAGACCCTTACTACGAGCAGTACTTC. The chain has TRBV28 and TRBJ2-7; D call uncertain. V lost 3 bases to trimming and J lost 3 bases, with 21 bases between them. CDR1 MDHEN and CDR2 SYDVKM come from the germline V gene. This CDR3 contains 17 residues. The full variable domain, rest sourced from reference TRBV28 and TRBJ2-7, is DVKVTQSSRYLVKRTGEKVFLECVQDMDHENMFWYRQDPGLGLRLIYFSYDVKMKEKGDIPEGYSVSREKKERFSLILESASTNQTSMYLCASSFLLGRDPYYEQYFGPGTRLTVT.

This sequence joins TRBV7-9 and TRBJ1-1, with no clear D. Germline V gene sequence: CDR1 SEHNR, CDR2 FQNEAQ (reference sequence). This CDR3 has 12 amino acids. Trimming removed 3 bases from V and 1 base from J, with 3 bases in between. The CDR3 here is CASSFGNTEAFF. The DNA of the CDR3 is TGTGCCAGCAGCTTTGGGAACACTGAAGCTTTCTTT.

The chain links TRBV28 to TRBJ2-7; 7 bases line up with TRBD2. Per the germline V gene, CDR1 is MDHEN and CDR2 is SYDVKM. The V segment lost 1 base and the J segment 3 bases; nucleotides outside the gene matches: 3. CDR3 length equals 14 residues. CDR3: CASSLLGTNYEQYF. CDR3 nucleotide sequence: TGTGCCAGCAGTTTATTAGGGACTAACTACGAGCAGTACTTC.

This clone was detected ten times or more. This specimen includes other DNA sequences encoding the same CDR3. V gene TRBV5-1 combines with J gene TRBJ1-1; D not certain. The CDR3 is 13 residues long. The germline V and J ends were trimmed by 4 bases and 1 base, with 8 bases remaining between them. Per the germline V gene, CDR1 is SGHRS and CDR2 is YFSETQ. CDR3 sequence: CASSGQENTEAFF. In DNA, the CDR3 is TGCGCCAGCAGCGGGCAGGAGAACACTGAAGCTTTCTTT.

This chain links TRBV6-2 or TRBV6-3 with TRBJ1-4; D unresolved. Trimming removed 5 bases from V and 4 bases from J, with 11 bases in between. From germline, CDR1 is MNHEY and CDR2 SVGEGT. The CDR3 consists of 14 residues. CDR3 amino acids: CASSPSGINEKLFF. CDR3 DNA: TGTGCCAGCAGTCCCTCGGGCATTAATGAAAAACTGTTTTTT.

This clone occurred once. The chain is built from TRBV3-1 (or the pseudogene TRBV3-2) and TRBJ2-7; 9 bases fit TRBD2. V was clipped by 3 bases and J by 7 bases; unmatched bases: 13. The V gene's germline CDR1 is LGHDT and CDR2 YNNKEL (reference sequence). The CDR3 is 16 residues long. The CDR3 bases are TGTGCCAGCAGCCAGGATGAAAGCGGGAGGCCGTGGGAGCAGTACTTC. It specifies CASSQDESGRPWEQYF.

The genes are TRBV9 and TRBJ2-7; D is undetermined. Trimming removed 2 bases at V and 3 bases at J, with 12 bases between. This CDR3 has 14 residues. Germline V lookup: CDR1 SGDLS, CDR2 YYNGEE. The CDR3 DNA reads TGTGCCAGCAGCGTGGGTCCGACCGGCTACGAGCAGTACTTC. Translated, it gives CASSVGPTGYEQYF.

The J gene is TRBJ1-3, the V gene TRBV15; D unresolved. V dropped 0 bases and J dropped 0 bases, with 9 bases sitting between them. Germline lookup yields CDR1 LNHNV and CDR2 YYDKDF (reference sequence). The CDR3 is 16 amino acids. DNA for the CDR3: TGTGCCACCAGCAGAGATTCAGGCCTCTCTGGAAACACCATATATTTT. Residues: CATSRDSGLSGNTIYF.

This sequence joins TRBV7-9 and TRBJ2-7, with D possibly TRBD1 on 5 matching bases. This CDR3 region has 13 residues. Germline V gene lookup returns CDR1 SEHNR and CDR2 FQNEAQ (reference sequence). The V gene lost 5 bases and the J gene lost 2 bases, with 10 bases spanning the gap. The CDR3 is CASSKGSAYEQYF. CDR3 coding DNA: TGTGCCAGCAGCAAGGGGTCAGCCTACGAGCAGTACTTC.

The chain is built from TRBV3-1 (or the pseudogene TRBV3-2) and TRBJ2-4, with TRBD2 identical over 7 bases. The CDR3 consists of 16 residues. The V and J ends lost 0 bases and 7 bases, in that order; junction bases with no gene match: 9. Germline V lookup: CDR1 LGHDT, CDR2 YNNKEL (reference sequence). DNA of the CDR3: TGTGCCAGCAGCCAAGATTTGGCGGGAGTGGGGAACATTCAGTACTTC. This translates into CASSQDLAGVGNIQYF.

The chain recombines TRBV10-1 with TRBJ1-1; D is uncertain. This CDR3 is 15 amino acids long. V was cut by 0 bases and J by 4 bases, with 12 bases left in between. Looked up from germline, CDR1 is WNHNN and CDR2 is SYGVQD (reference sequence). The chain's CDR3 is CASSESWVKLTEAFF. DNA of the CDR3: TGCGCCAGCAGTGAGTCGTGGGTCAAACTCACTGAAGCTTTCTTT.

A single count supports this clone. This chain joins TRBV3-1 (or the pseudogene TRBV3-2) and TRBJ2-7; the match to TRBD2 covers 11 bases. Germline assignment: CDR1 LGHDT and CDR2 YNNKEL (reference sequence). Unmatched junction bases numbered 6, after V lost 1 base and J lost 4 bases. CDR3 length equals 16 residues. The CDR3 reads CASSQGSTSGSYEQYF. DNA for the CDR3: TGTGCCAGCAGCCAAGGATCCACTAGCGGGAGTTACGAGCAGTACTTC.

The chain combines TRBV7-2 with TRBJ2-3, with 15 bases aligning to TRBD2. V was clipped by 8 bases and J by 4 bases; unmatched bases: 4. CDR3 length: 15 residues. Germline V gene sequence: CDR1 SGHTA, CDR2 FQGNSA. The CDR3 bases are TGTGCCAGCGGGGGACTAGCGGGAGGCTCAGATACGCAGTATTTT. It specifies CASGGLAGGSDTQYF.

The chain carries TRBV6-2 or TRBV6-3 and TRBJ1-2; D might be TRBD1 (5 bases). V was cut by 2 bases and J by 8 bases, with 15 bases left in between. Germline V gene sequence: CDR1 MNHEY, CDR2 SVGEGT. The CDR3 extends over 14 amino acids. Written as DNA, the CDR3 is TGTGCCAGCAGTTACGGTGGCTCCTGGGGCGGCTACACCTTC. As protein: CASSYGGSWGGYTF.

V and J are TRBV2 and TRBJ2-2; 9 bases line up with TRBD2. The CDR3 is made up of 15 amino acids. CDR1 is SNHLY and CDR2 is FYNNEI in the germline V gene. V lost 7 bases and J lost 2; bases outside the gene matches: 5. CDR3 loop: CASNPTSGNTGELFF. The CDR3 DNA reads TGTGCCAGCAATCCGACTAGCGGAAACACCGGGGAGCTGTTTTTT.

V usage is TRBV10-1 and J usage is TRBJ1-1; D gene ambiguous. V was trimmed by 0 bases and J by 10 bases, leaving 12 bases between them. This CDR3 comprises 13 residues. Germline V lookup: CDR1 WNHNN, CDR2 SYGVQD (reference sequence). The CDR3 coding sequence is TGCGCCAGCAGTGAGTCGTCGGGGTCTGGAGCTTTCTTT. It specifies CASSESSGSGAFF.

The V call is TRBV28, the J call TRBJ2-7; 7 bases agree with TRBD1. The V segment lost 2 bases and the J segment 6 bases; nucleotides outside the gene matches: 7. This CDR3 has 14 amino acids. In germline, CDR1 is MDHEN, CDR2 SYDVKM. CDR3 sequence: CASSLDTGVSEQYF. As DNA, the CDR3 is TGTGCCAGCAGTTTAGATACAGGGGTAAGCGAGCAGTACTTC.

J is TRBJ2-1 and V is TRBV3-1 (or the pseudogene TRBV3-2), with 10 bases identical to TRBD2. Unmatched junction bases numbered 12, after V lost 4 bases and J lost 12 bases. CDR3 length: 15 residues. Per germline, CDR1 LGHDT and CDR2 YNNKEL (reference sequence). CDR3 amino acids: CASSREAGGPRVQFF. Here the CDR3 DNA reads TGTGCCAGCAGCCGTGAAGCGGGAGGGCCCAGGGTGCAGTTCTTC.